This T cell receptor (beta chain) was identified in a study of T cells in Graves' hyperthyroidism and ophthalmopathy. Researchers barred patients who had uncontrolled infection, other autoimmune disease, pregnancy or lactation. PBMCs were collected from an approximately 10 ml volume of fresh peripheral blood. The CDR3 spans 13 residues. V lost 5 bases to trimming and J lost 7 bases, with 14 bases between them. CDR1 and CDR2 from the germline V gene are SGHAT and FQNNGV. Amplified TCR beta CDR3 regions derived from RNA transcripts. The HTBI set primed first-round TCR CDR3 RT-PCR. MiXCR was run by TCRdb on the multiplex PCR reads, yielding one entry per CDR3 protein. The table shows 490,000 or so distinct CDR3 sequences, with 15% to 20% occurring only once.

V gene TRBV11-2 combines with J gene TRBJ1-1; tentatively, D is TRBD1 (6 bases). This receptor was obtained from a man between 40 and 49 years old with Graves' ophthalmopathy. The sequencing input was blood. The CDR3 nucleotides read TGTGCCAGCAGCCCGGGGGGCTTAGATGAAGCTTTCTTT. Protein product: CASSPGGLDEAFF.